The 20 T cell receptor beta chains presented below share a single source sample, sequenced in a study of CD8+CD57+ T cells in acquired aplastic anemia. Genomic DNA provided the template from which TCR beta VDJ and CDR3 profiles were obtained. TCRdb re-analysed the reads in MiXCR, keeping a single row per CDR3 protein. The table has 150,000 to 200,000 distinct CDR3 sequences, roughly 50% seen once. Sequenced patients had shown CD8+CD57+ cell expansion by flow cytometry. Source material: sorted CD4+, CD8+, or CD8+CD57+ T cells (not recorded which) from PBMCs. The receptors originated from a human donor with aplastic anemia.

This clonotype was seen only a few times. This may be a read error: a much more frequent sequence differs by one nucleotide. The CDR3 DNA is TGTGCCAGCAGCCCCTTGGACAGGCCACCCCTCCACTTT. Amino acids: CASSPLDRPPLHF. This chain links TRBV5-4 with TRBJ1-6, with 7 bases aligning to TRBD1. The V gene's germline CDR1 is SGHNT and CDR2 YYREEE (reference sequence). The CDR3 totals 13 residues. J gave up 11 bases and V 4 bases, and 6 bases lay outside the gene matches.

Concerning this clonotype itself: One end of the junction does not line up with germline, which may come from a read error. The chain carries TRBV20-1 and TRBJ1-6; no firm D call. This CDR3 has 13 residues. Germline values: CDR1 DFQATT, CDR2 SNEGSKA (reference sequence). CDR3 bases: TGCAGTGCTAGAGAGATACCGAATTCGCCCCTCCACTTT. This gives the protein CSAREIPNSPLHF.

This clonotype was observed once. The chain uses TRBV7-2 and TRBJ2-7; TRBD2 aligns across 14 bases. Germline V gives CDR1 SGHTA, CDR2 FQGNSA. This CDR3 region has 14 residues. J was trimmed by 12 bases and V by 5 bases; bases with no gene match: 9. DNA of the CDR3: TGTGCCAGCAGCCCGATGGGACTAGCGGGAGAAAGGTACTTC. Translating gives CASSPMGLAGERYF.

The gene calls are TRBV7-8 and TRBJ1-1; 11 positions agree with TRBD1. V lost 3 bases and J lost 4; bases outside the gene matches: 10. CDR3 length equals 17 residues. Germline assignment: CDR1 SGHVS and CDR2 FQNEAQ. CDR3 sequence (DNA): TGTGCCAGCAGCTTTCCCCGGACAGGGGGCGGGTTCACTGAAGCTTTCTTT. This codes for CASSFPRTGGGFTEAFF.

In the case of this clonotype: A much larger clone differs from this one at a single base, so this may be a read error. This chain joins TRBV5-1 and TRBJ2-2, with D perhaps TRBD1 (6 bases). This CDR3 region has 14 residues. Trimming removed 9 bases at V and 5 bases at J, with 17 bases between. Germline CDR1 is SGHRS and CDR2 is YFSETQ. CDR3 region: CATAQGVRTGELFF. The CDR3 DNA sequence: TGCGCCACCGCACAGGGAGTACGAACCGGGGAGCTGTTTTTT.

In DNA form, the CDR3 reads TGTGCCAGCAGCGGCGGGGGAGGCACTGAAGCTTTCTTT. Translated, it gives CASSGGGGTEAFF. This chain links TRBV2 with TRBJ1-1; tentative D call: TRBD1 (5 bases). The V end was cut by 6 bases, the J end by 4 bases, with 12 bases between. The CDR3 consists of 13 residues. In germline, CDR1 is SNHLY, CDR2 FYNNEI.

The chain recombines TRBV19 with TRBJ2-3; D not resolved. V lost 4 bases and J 6 bases, leaving 11 bases between the germline ends. Germline V CDR1 and CDR2: LNHDA, SQIVND (reference sequence). The CDR3 covers 13 residues. CDR3 sequence reads: CASSTASWDTQYF. The CDR3 DNA sequence: TGTGCCAGTAGTACGGCTAGTTGGGATACGCAGTATTTT.

The chain employs TRBV15 and TRBJ1-1; 7 bases agree with TRBD1. Trimming took 5 bases from V and 1 from J; bases not matched to a gene: 7. The CDR3 sequence is 15 residues long. Germline V lookup: CDR1 LNHNV, CDR2 YYDKDF (reference sequence). CDR3 region: CATSPPGTANTEAFF. The DNA for the CDR3 is TGTGCCACCAGCCCCCCCGGGACAGCGAACACTGAAGCTTTCTTT.

This chain connects TRBV5-6 to TRBJ1-5, with TRBD1 as a possible D gene (5 bases). The CDR3 is 13 amino acids. Trimming took 4 bases from V and 6 from J, leaving 11 bases between them. The V gene's germline CDR1 is SGHDT and CDR2 YYEEEE. Written as DNA, the CDR3 is TGTGCCAGCAGCCGGGACGGGGGTCAGCCCCAGCATTTT. It yields the protein CASSRDGGQPQHF.

The gene calls are TRBV20-1 and TRBJ2-7; 7 nucleotides line up with TRBD2. The CDR3 is 13 residues long. V was pared by 6 bases and J by 7 bases, with 12 bases of the junction left unmatched. In germline, CDR1 is DFQATT, CDR2 SNEGSKA (reference sequence). CDR3 DNA sequence: TGCAGTGCCATGGGGGGGGGTATGGAGGAGCAGTACTTC. Its translation is CSAMGGGMEEQYF.

The V call is TRBV7-3, the J call TRBJ1-3; D gene ambiguous. The length of the CDR3 is 16 residues. The V and J ends lost 2 bases and 0 bases respectively, with 11 bases between them. Germline V gene sequence: CDR1 SGHTA, CDR2 FQGTGA. CDR3 bases: TGTGCCAGCAGCTTAGGTCGCAGGTCCTCTGGAAACACCATATATTTT. Translated, it gives CASSLGRRSSGNTIYF.

The CDR3 spells CADSSTGVRNEQFF. CDR3 DNA sequence: TGTGCCGACAGCTCGACAGGGGTTCGGAATGAGCAGTTCTTC. V usage is TRBV2 and J usage is TRBJ2-1; 8 nucleotides match TRBD1. This CDR3 contains 14 residues. V trimming: 11 bases; J trimming: 7 bases; junction bases outside the gene matches: 13. Per germline, CDR1 SNHLY and CDR2 FYNNEI.

This clonotype has a count of ten or more. V usage is TRBV20-1 and J usage is TRBJ1-5; D is possibly TRBD1 (5 bases). This CDR3 has 17 residues. The V and J ends lost 6 bases and 0 bases respectively, with 21 bases between them. Germline loops: CDR1 DFQATT, CDR2 SNEGSKA (reference sequence). This chain's CDR3 is CSAESAKDKYSNQPQHF. DNA of the CDR3: TGCAGTGCCGAAAGCGCTAAGGACAAGTATAGCAATCAGCCCCAGCATTTT.

The CDR3 spells CSARDLVSHSYNEQFF. CDR3 bases: TGCAGTGCTAGAGATCTGGTGTCCCACTCCTACAATGAGCAGTTCTTC. The chain links TRBV20-1 to TRBJ2-1; no clear D. The CDR3 extends over 16 amino acids. V was pared by 0 bases and J by 0 bases, with 12 bases between. Germline lookup yields CDR1 DFQATT and CDR2 SNEGSKA (reference sequence).

This clonotype came up many times. The CDR3 spells CASSSTGGGNQPQHF. CDR3 sequence (DNA): TGTGCCAGCAGTTCGACAGGGGGCGGGAATCAGCCCCAGCATTTT. The rearrangement uses TRBV2 and TRBJ1-5, with 10 bases matching TRBD1. Trimming took 5 bases from V and 4 from J; bases not matched to a gene: 5. There are 15 residues in the CDR3. CDR1 SNHLY and CDR2 FYNNEI come from the germline V gene.

The V call is TRBV18, the J call TRBJ1-2; 7 nucleotides align to TRBD1. Germline-derived CDR1 and CDR2 are KGHSH and LQKENI. After removal of 6 bases from V and 8 bases from J, the junction contained 9 bases not matched to a gene. The CDR3 length is 13 residues. DNA for the CDR3: TGTGCCAGCTCCCAGGACAGGAACGGGGGCTACACCTTC. It codes for CASSQDRNGGYTF.

As regards this clonotype: It is unclear where the CDR3 begins or ends on the DNA, so no DNA is shown, and the CDR3 is as TCRdb lists it. The CDR3 reads CASSFGQGARVFF. The chain couples TRBV12-3 or TRBV12-4 to TRBJ2-2; the table names TRBD1, a call not compared with the DNA. Both ends counted, the CDR3 spans 13 residues.

This clonotype was detected ten times or more. The rearrangement joins TRBV19 to TRBJ1-2; no clear D gene. In germline, CDR1 is LNHDA, CDR2 SQIVND (reference sequence). V was clipped by 4 bases and J by 2 bases, with 8 bases between them. The CDR3 sequence is 13 residues long. The CDR3 DNA sequence: TGTGCCAGTAGTAACCGCCAGAACTATGGCTACACCTTC. It is translated as CASSNRQNYGYTF.

This clonotype was counted at least ten times. The gene calls are TRBV19 and TRBJ2-2; 11 bases align to TRBD1. CDR3 length equals 16 residues. Trimming at V came to 3 bases and at J to 8 bases, leaving 8 bases not matched to a gene. Per germline, CDR1 LNHDA and CDR2 SQIVND (reference sequence). CDR3 coding DNA: TGTGCCAGTAGTATTCAAGGACAGGGGGCAATTGGGGAGCTGTTTTTT. Translation gives CASSIQGQGAIGELFF.

The gene calls are TRBV29-1 and TRBJ2-7, with D perhaps TRBD1 (6 bases). This CDR3 comprises 13 residues. Trimming took 7 bases from V and 0 from J, leaving 13 bases between them. Germline lookup yields CDR1 SQVTM and CDR2 ANQGSEA. The CDR3, as DNA: TGCAGCGGCCAATCAGGGGCCTCCTACGAGCAGTACTTC. Protein sequence: CSGQSGASYEQYF.